This T cell receptor beta chain was identified during a study of cytomegalovirus exposure and HLA in healthy donors. Study-wide points: Earlier analysis found most TCR beta V segments productive about 87% or about 30% of the time. When analyzed later, the rates of TCR association showed variation by HLA locus, with DRB1 the most and HLA-C the fewest. Apart from CMV serostatus, no immune exposure information was available.

Amplification used 60 Vbeta primers and 13 Jbeta primers. Using immunoSEQ multiplex PCR, the repertoire was profiled, and TCRdb retains in-frame clones only, with some absent. This sample yields around 83,000 clones, of which around 80% are seen a single time; approximately 4.8% belongs to the top ten. This CDR3 has 17 amino acids. With 1 base clipped from V and 7 bases from J, the junction kept 13 bases outside the gene matches. CDR1 is SGHRS and CDR2 is YFSETQ in the germline V gene. Comment on this clone: Its antigen is not identified.

The sample consisted of PBMCs. V is TRBV5-1 and J is TRBJ1-5, with TRBD1 matching over 8 bases. The TCR sequence derives from a male donor in good health and CMV-seropositive. The CDR3 loop reads CASSLPRDRGIGQPQHF. As DNA, the CDR3 is TGCGCCAGCAGCTTGCCCCGCGACAGGGGAATCGGACAGCCCCAGCATTTT.